This entry describes one T cell receptor (beta chain). Its specificity is not known. Peripheral blood, 9.5 to 10 milliliters per donor, was collected. These data are taken from a study of blood T cells in healthy people across ages. Study-wide points: With unsorted PBMCs, a conclusive comparison of naive versus antigen-experienced cells was not possible.

The authors ran a second PCR of about 6 to 11 cycles using a sample-barcoded 5' primer and a J-beta primer mix. TCRdb used MiXCR to reprocess the 5' RACE reads, holding one entry per CDR3 protein. The sample yields about 720,000 distinct CDR3 sequences, approximately 21% seen once. Trimming cost V 1 base and J 2 bases, with 8 bases left between them. From germline, CDR1 is SGHKS and CDR2 YYEKEE (reference sequence). This CDR3 is built from 14 residues. The specimen sequenced was blood. This receptor was obtained from a man between 65 and 85 years old in good health. The chain employs TRBV5-5 and TRBJ2-3; D gene ambiguous. Here the CDR3 reads CASSLQPDTDTQYF. The CDR3 DNA reads as TGTGCCAGCAGCTTGCAGCCGGACACAGATACGCAGTATTTT.